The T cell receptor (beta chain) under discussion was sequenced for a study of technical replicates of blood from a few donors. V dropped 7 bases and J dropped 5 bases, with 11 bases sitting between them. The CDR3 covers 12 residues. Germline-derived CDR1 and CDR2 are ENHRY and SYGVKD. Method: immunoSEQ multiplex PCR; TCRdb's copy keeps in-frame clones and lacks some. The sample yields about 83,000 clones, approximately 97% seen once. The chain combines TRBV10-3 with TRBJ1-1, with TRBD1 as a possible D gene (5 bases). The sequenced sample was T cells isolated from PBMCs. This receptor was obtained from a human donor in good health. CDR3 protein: CAITGGETEAFF. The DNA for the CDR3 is TGTGCCATCACGGGGGGGGAAACTGAAGCTTTCTTT.